A single sample gave rise to the 9 T cell receptor beta chains below, sequenced in a study of blood T cell repertoires in COVID-19. The protocol was immunoSEQ multiplex PCR, while the TCRdb copy is restricted to in-frame clones and leaves out a portion. This sample has some 69,000 clones, with roughly 80% found just once. Material for sequencing was peripheral blood. All receptors come from an older woman with acute or convalescent COVID-19.

The CDR3 sequence: CASSFLKDSRTFF. The CDR3 DNA reads TGTGCCAGCAGCTTCCTCAAGGACAGCCGGACGTTCTTC. This chain uses TRBV7-3 with TRBJ2-1, with a weak D call TRBD1 (6 bases). This CDR3 has 13 residues. Germline loops: CDR1 SGHTA, CDR2 FQGTGA. Trimming removed 3 bases at V and 15 bases at J, with 18 bases between.

V and J are TRBV29-1 and TRBJ1-3, with 7 bases identical to TRBD1. With 1 base clipped from V and 4 bases from J, the junction kept 7 bases outside the gene matches. The CDR3 covers 15 residues. Germline V gene lookup returns CDR1 SQVTM and CDR2 ANQGSEA. In nucleotides, the CDR3 is TGCAGCGTTGAAGGGGGGCGGACAGGAGGAAACACCATATATTTT. Translation: CSVEGGRTGGNTIYF.

The J gene is TRBJ2-6, the V gene TRBV10-3, with D hard to call. CDR3 length: 17 amino acids. Germline-derived CDR1 and CDR2 are ENHRY and SYGVKD. Trimming shortened V by 8 bases and J by 0 bases, and 17 bases separated the two germline ends. The CDR3 bases are TGTGCCATCTTCACCCCAGGAAGGATCTCTGGGGCCAACGTCCTGACTTTC. Translated: CAIFTPGRISGANVLTF.

The rearrangement joins TRBV7-3 to TRBJ2-3; a weak D match, TRBD2 (6 bases). CDR3 length: 15 amino acids. V was pared by 0 bases and J by 4 bases, with 11 bases between. CDR1 and CDR2 from the germline V gene are SGHTA and FQGTGA. The DNA of the CDR3 is TGTGCCAGCAGCTTAACGTGGGACTTGGCAGATACGCAGTATTTT. It translates to CASSLTWDLADTQYF.

This chain joins TRBV21-1 and TRBJ2-5; the table's D call of TRBD1 was not tested on the DNA. TRBV21-1 is flagged as a pseudogene. This CDR3 comprises 15 residues. CDR3 sequence (DNA): TGTGCCAGCAGCAAGAGACAGGCTCACCAAGAGACCCAGTACTTC. Its translation is CASSKRQAHQETQYF.

J is TRBJ2-3 and V is TRBV7-7; no definite D call. There are 15 residues in the CDR3. V was trimmed by 4 bases and J by 0 bases, leaving 11 bases between them. Germline CDR1 SSHAT, CDR2 FNYEAQ (reference sequence). Here the CDR3 reads CASSSTGASTDTQYF. Here the CDR3 DNA reads TGTGCCAGCAGCTCGACGGGTGCTAGCACAGATACGCAGTATTTT.

This chain connects TRBV9 to TRBJ1-1; D perhaps matches TRBD1 (6 bases). Germline values: CDR1 SGDLS, CDR2 YYNGEE. The CDR3 has 12 amino acids. Trimming removed 4 bases from V and 3 bases from J, with 7 bases in between. The CDR3 loop reads CASSRTDTEAFF. The CDR3 coding sequence is TGTGCCAGCAGCCGGACAGACACTGAAGCTTTCTTT. Complete variable domain (other parts from reference TRBV9 and TRBJ1-1): DSGVTQTPKHLITATGQRVTLRCSPRSGDLSVYWYQQSLDQGLQFLIQYYNGEERAKGNILERFSAQQFPDLHSELNLSSLELGDSALYFCASSRTDTEAFFGQGTRLTVV.

This chain connects TRBV28 to TRBJ2-7; maybe TRBD1 (7 bases). The CDR3 is 15 amino acids. V lost 4 bases and J 1 base, leaving 14 bases between the germline ends. Per the germline V gene, CDR1 is MDHEN and CDR2 is SYDVKM. CDR3 loop: CASSSGATGSYEQYF. DNA of the CDR3: TGTGCCAGCAGTTCGGGGGCGACAGGGTCCTACGAGCAGTACTTC. The entire variable domain, with the rest obtained from reference TRBV28 and TRBJ2-7, is as follows: DVKVTQSSRYLVKRTGEKVFLECVQDMDHENMFWYRQDPGLGLRLIYFSYDVKMKEKGDIPEGYSVSREKKERFSLILESASTNQTSMYLCASSSGATGSYEQYFGPGTRLTVT.

J is TRBJ2-7 and V is TRBV7-6; 10 nucleotides align to TRBD1. Germline lookup yields CDR1 SGHVS and CDR2 FNYEAQ. This CDR3 region has 16 residues. V gave up 5 bases and J gave up 4 bases; unmatched junction bases: 11. The CDR3 bases are TGTGCCAGCAGCCCAGGACCCCGGACAGGGGGGTACGAGCAGTACTTC. Encoded protein: CASSPGPRTGGYEQYF.